The 5 T cell receptor beta chains below all came from one sample that was sequenced in a study of neoadjuvant anti-PD-1 for oral cavity cancer. Time point here: after neoadjuvant nivolumab, at surgical resection. The data were produced by immunoSEQ multiplex PCR, yet TCRdb's version contains in-frame clones alone and is incomplete. The sample includes some 70,000 clones, approximately 84% of them seen just once. The sequencing used PBMCs, collected after nivolumab (anti-PD-1) treatment. The receptor set was obtained from a person aged 35-79 years with oral cavity squamous cell carcinoma.

This clone was observed once. The sample contains more than one DNA sequence encoding this CDR3. The chain is built from TRBV7-2 and TRBJ2-3; no definite D call. The germline V and J ends were trimmed by 3 bases and 6 bases, with 4 bases remaining between them. This CDR3 comprises 11 residues. CDR1 is SGHTA, CDR2 FQGNSA, per germline. CDR3 in DNA: TGTGCCAGCAGCTTCTCTGATACGCAGTATTTT. Its translation is CASSFSDTQYF.

This chain links TRBV5-6 with TRBJ2-1; TRBD2 matches at 10 bases. Germline-derived CDR1 and CDR2 are SGHDT and YYEEEE. Unmatched junction bases numbered 3, after V lost 0 bases and J lost 3 bases. The CDR3 runs to 16 residues. In DNA, the CDR3 is TGTGCCAGCAGCTTGGGAGCGGGAGGGCACTACAATGAGCAGTTCTTC. Translated, it gives CASSLGAGGHYNEQFF.

The rearrangement links TRBV30 to TRBJ1-5; possible D gene TRBD1, 5 bases. V shed 1 base and J shed 5 bases, with 9 bases lying between them. Germline V lookup: CDR1 GTSNPN, CDR2 SVGIG (reference sequence). The CDR3 runs 13 residues. The CDR3 sequence: CAWSGRADQPQHF. For the CDR3, the DNA is TGTGCCTGGAGTGGCAGGGCAGATCAGCCCCAGCATTTT.

The chain links TRBV6-5 to TRBJ1-2; no firm D call. Trimming cost V 6 bases and J 5 bases, with 19 bases left between them. This CDR3 is 15 amino acids long. Germline V lookup: CDR1 MNHEY, CDR2 SVGAGI. As DNA, the CDR3 is TGTGCCAGCAGGCTAAACAAAGGGTTGGGGTATGGCTACACCTTC. Translating it yields CASRLNKGLGYGYTF.

The count of this clone is one. The gene calls are TRBV7-3 and TRBJ2-1; 7 positions match TRBD2. This CDR3 comprises 16 residues. V shed 0 bases and J 3 bases; nucleotides not matched to a gene: 5. Germline V lookup: CDR1 SGHTA, CDR2 FQGTGA. The DNA for the CDR3 is TGTGCCAGCAGCTTAACGGTTGCGGGAGACTACAATGAGCAGTTCTTC. Its translation: CASSLTVAGDYNEQFF. Full variable domain (rest looked up from reference TRBV7-3 and TRBJ2-1): GAGVSQTPSNKVTEKGKYVELRCDPISGHTALYWYRQSLGQGPEFLIYFQGTGAADDSGLPNDRFFAVRPEGSVSTLKIQRTERGDSAVYLCASSLTVAGDYNEQFFGPGTRLTVL.